This is a list of T cell receptor beta chains from one sample in a study of cytomegalovirus exposure and HLA in healthy donors. The repertoire was sequenced with immunoSEQ multiplex PCR; TCRdb's copy has only in-frame clones and lacks some. Among about 94,000 clones listed, approximately 7.7% were seen once. What was sequenced was PBMCs. The receptor source for this set is a man aged 45-65 years in good health and CMV-seronegative. CDR3s include the opening cysteine and the closing phenylalanine or tryptophan. The D gene is left open where the match is weak. Clone size is given for some rows only: seen once, a few or many times, or a class if the clone is expanded.

v_call	j_call	clone_size	d_call	cdr3_nt	cdr3_aa
TRBV2	TRBJ1-4	-	-	TGTGCCAGCAGTGAAGAGCACAGGGAGGGCGAAAAACTGTTTTTT	CASSEEHREGEKLFF
TRBV5-1	TRBJ1-2	few	-	TGCGCCAGCAGCTTCACAGGCGTTGGCTACACCTTC	CASSFTGVGYTF
TRBV7-2	TRBJ2-3	few	-	TGTGCCAGCAGCTTAAGCGGGCTCCAAGCGGATACGCAGTATTTT	CASSLSGLQADTQYF
TRBV7-2	TRBJ2-5	-	-	TGTGCCAGCAGCTTAGTCCCAGCGGAAGGAGAAGAGACCCAGTACTTC	CASSLVPAEGEETQYF
TRBV28	TRBJ2-7	few	-	TGTGCCAGCAGTTTTCGGTTGCAGACTTACGAGCAGTACTTC	CASSFRLQTYEQYF
TRBV6-6	TRBJ2-7	-	TRBD1	TGTGCCAGCAGTACAGGGGGCGCTTACGAGCAGTACTTC	CASSTGGAYEQYF
TRBV18	TRBJ2-7	many	-	TGTGCCAGCTCTCTCGACACTTCCTACGAGCAGTACTTC	CASSLDTSYEQYF
TRBV10-3	TRBJ1-1	few	-	TGTGCCATCAGGACCCTACAGGGAAACACTGAAGCTTTCTTT	CAIRTLQGNTEAFF
TRBV14	TRBJ1-2	few	TRBD1	TGTGCCAGCAGCCAATATGTTGACAGGGGTCGGGGCTACACCTTC	CASSQYVDRGRGYTF
TRBV15	TRBJ1-2	-	TRBD1	TGTGCCACCAGCAGTTCCACCCGGGACAGGGCGAGGAGAGGCTACACCTTC	CATSSSTRDRARRGYTF
TRBV5-6	TRBJ1-4	-	TRBD1	TGTGCCAGCAGCTTGTTAGGGGGCGCAGGTGAAAAACTGTTTTTT	CASSLLGGAGEKLFF
TRBV28	TRBJ2-5	few	-	TGTGCCAGCAGTGGCTGGACCCAGTACTTC	CASSGWTQYF
TRBV4-1	TRBJ2-1	-	-	TGCGCCAGCAGCCAAGAGAGGGCCTCGAGTGGAGCTTACAATGAGCAGTTCTTC	CASSQERASSGAYNEQFF
TRBV2	TRBJ1-4	-	-	TGTGCCAGCAGTGAATTTCGGGGGAGGCATGAAAAACTGTTTTTT	CASSEFRGRHEKLFF
TRBV28	TRBJ2-7	-	TRBD1	TGTGCCAGCAGTATGTCCGGGACAGGATCCTACGAGCAGTACTTC	CASSMSGTGSYEQYF
TRBV28	TRBJ2-1	-	TRBD1	TGTGCCAGCAGTTCCCCGACAGGGGAGCAGTTCTTC	CASSSPTGEQFF
TRBV5-1	TRBJ2-5	-	-	TGCGCCAGCAGCTTGGGACAGGTTAGAGAGACCCAGTACTTC	CASSLGQVRETQYF
TRBV7-3	TRBJ1-1	-	TRBD1	TGTGCCAGCAGCCAGGGGGCTGGTGAAGCTTTCTTT	CASSQGAGEAFF
TRBV28	TRBJ1-6	-	-	TGTGCCAGCAGTACGCCCGTCGGGTCTCGAGCCCTCCACTTT	CASSTPVGSRALHF
TRBV28	TRBJ1-4	-	-	TGTGCCAGCAGCTTTACTTTCGGACAGCTTAATGAAAAACTGTTTTTT	CASSFTFGQLNEKLFF
TRBV2	TRBJ1-1	-	-	TGTGCCAGCAGTTATACAGGGATCACTGAAGCTTTCTTT	CASSYTGITEAFF
TRBV19	TRBJ1-5	few	-	TGTGCCAGCAGGGACAAACTCTATAGCAATCAGCCCCAGCATTTT	CASRDKLYSNQPQHF
TRBV19	TRBJ1-5	few	-	TGTGCCAGTAGTACCAGGACAGCTTATAGCAATCAGCCCCAGCATTTT	CASSTRTAYSNQPQHF
TRBV7-9	TRBJ2-1	few	TRBD2	TGTGCCAGCAGCCCTCCGCAGCGGGAGAGGGGTGAGCAGTTCTTC	CASSPPQRERGEQFF
TRBV15	TRBJ1-4	few	-	TGTGCCACCAGCCACGCGGGGGGGAATGAAAAACTGTTTTTT	CATSHAGGNEKLFF
TRBV5-6	TRBJ2-2	few	TRBD2	TGTGCCAGCAGCTCATGGGGAGGGCTTAACACCGGGGAGCTGTTTTTT	CASSSWGGLNTGELFF
TRBV10-3	TRBJ2-1	-	TRBD1	TGTGCCGTCCGGGGACAGCAATACAATGAGCAGTTCTTC	CAVRGQQYNEQFF
TRBV19	TRBJ2-1	-	-	TGTGCCAGTAGTATTAACGTGGGAGATAGCAATGAGCAGTTCTTC	CASSINVGDSNEQFF